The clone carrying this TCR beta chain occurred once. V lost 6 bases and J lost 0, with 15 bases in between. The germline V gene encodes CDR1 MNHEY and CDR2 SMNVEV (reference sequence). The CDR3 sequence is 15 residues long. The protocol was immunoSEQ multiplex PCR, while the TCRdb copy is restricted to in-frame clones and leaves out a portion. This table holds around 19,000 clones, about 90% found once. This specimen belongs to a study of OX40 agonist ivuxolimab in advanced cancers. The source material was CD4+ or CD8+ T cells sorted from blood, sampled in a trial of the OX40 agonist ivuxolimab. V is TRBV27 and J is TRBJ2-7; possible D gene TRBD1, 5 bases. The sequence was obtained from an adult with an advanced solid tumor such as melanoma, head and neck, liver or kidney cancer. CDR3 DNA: TGTGCCAGCAGCCTTACCCAGGGTTTCTCCTACGAGCAGTACTTC. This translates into CASSLTQGFSYEQYF.